Listed below are T cell receptor beta chains from one sample, sequenced in a study of neurological immune-mediated disorders. TCRdb re-derived calls from the 5' RACE reads in MiXCR, one entry per CDR3 protein. This sample has some 31,000 distinct CDR3 sequences; around 4.5% occur once, and the top ten carry approximately 22%. Sample: PBMCs. Receptors originate from a man in his late teens or twenties in good health. CDR3s include the opening cysteine and the closing phenylalanine or tryptophan. The order of the fields is clone size, J gene, D gene, V gene, CDR3 DNA, CDR3 protein. D genes are given only for firm matches. Not all rows give a size; the values are once, few, many and, for expanded clones, a class.

many,TRBJ2-1,TRBD2,TRBV4-1,TGCGCCAGCAGCCAAGATACTACTAGCGGGGGGAATGAGCAGTTCTTC,CASSQDTTSGGNEQFF
many,TRBJ1-1,.,TRBV3-1,TGTGCCAGCAGCCAAGTCCGGGTCCCCGCTGAAGCTTTCTTT,CASSQVRVPAEAFF
many,TRBJ2-7,.,TRBV7-2,TGTGCCAGCAGCTTAGAATTCTTCCCTTACGAGCAGTACTTC,CASSLEFFPYEQYF
many,TRBJ1-1,.,TRBV7-2,TGTGCCAGCACCCAGGGGATGAACACTGAAGCTTTCTTT,CASTQGMNTEAFF
many,TRBJ2-5,TRBD2,TRBV6-8,TGTGCCAGCAGAGAGACTGGACTAGCGGGGTCCCAAGAGACCCAGTACTTC,CASRETGLAGSQETQYF
many,TRBJ2-1,.,TRBV20-1,TGCAGTGCTAACCCGGGACATCGCCAATCCTACAATGAGCAGTTCTTC,CSANPGHRQSYNEQFF
many,TRBJ1-2,.,TRBV12-3/TRBV12-4,TGTGCCAGCAGTACAGGTTCAAACTATGGCTACACCTTC,CASSTGSNYGYTF
many,TRBJ1-1,.,TRBV7-9,TGTGCCAGCAGCTTACAGGGCGAGCCTGAAGCTTTCTTT,CASSLQGEPEAFF
many,TRBJ2-2,.,TRBV20-1,TGCAGTGCTAGAGATTCGTGGACTTCGAACACCGGGGAGCTGTTTTTT,CSARDSWTSNTGELFF
many,TRBJ2-2,.,TRBV4-3,TGCGCCAGCAGCCAGGGGGCCGACACCGGGGAGCTGTTTTTT,CASSQGADTGELFF
many,TRBJ1-4,TRBD1,TRBV19,TGTGCCAGTAGTATGCAGGGGGCGCGGGAGAAACTGTTTTTT,CASSMQGAREKLFF
many,TRBJ1-5,.,TRBV20-1,TGCAGTGCTAGTGGGTCGACAGCTAGCAATCAGCCCCAGCATTTT,CSASGSTASNQPQHF
many,TRBJ1-3,TRBD1,TRBV20-1,TGCAGTGCTACAGGGGGCGCATACCCTGGAAACACCATATATTTT,CSATGGAYPGNTIYF
many,TRBJ2-7,TRBD1,TRBV4-1,TGCGCCAGCAGCAACCCCGGGACAGGGGCGGTCGAGCAGTACTTC,CASSNPGTGAVEQYF
many,TRBJ2-3,.,TRBV2,TGTGCCAGCAGTGAAGGGGGGGGCCCCGCATCGTCATATTTT,CASSEGGGPASSYF
many,TRBJ2-5,TRBD1,TRBV5-1,TGCGCCAGCAGCGCGACAGGGGGCTTCCAAGAGACCCAGTACTTC,CASSATGGFQETQYF
many,TRBJ1-4,.,TRBV20-1,TGCAGTGCTAGGTGGGGAGCTAATGAAAAACTGTTTTTT,CSARWGANEKLFF
many,TRBJ2-7,.,TRBV3-1,TGTGCCAGCAGCCAGGGGTTTTACGAGCAGTACTTC,CASSQGFYEQYF
many,TRBJ1-2,.,TRBV20-1,TGCAGTGCTAGAGATCTAGGGGGTCTGACCTTC,CSARDLGGLTF
many,TRBJ1-4,.,TRBV5-1,TGCGCCAGCAGCCCGACCATAGGGAATGAAAAACTGTTTTTT,CASSPTIGNEKLFF
many,TRBJ2-1,.,TRBV7-9,TGTGCCAGCAGCTTACCGGGGATGGGCTACAATGAGCAGTTCTTC,CASSLPGMGYNEQFF
many,TRBJ2-5,.,TRBV5-5,TGTGCCAGCAGCTTGGAATGGGGGGAGACCCAGTACTTC,CASSLEWGETQYF
many,TRBJ2-4,.,TRBV21-1,TGTGCCAGCAGCAAACCAACCCAGTCCGGGGAGTTAAACATTCAGTACTTC,CASSKPTQSGELNIQYF
many,TRBJ2-2,TRBD2,TRBV3-1,TGTGCCAGCAGCCCCAGGACTAGCGGGGACGGGGAGCTGTTTTTT,CASSPRTSGDGELFF
many,TRBJ1-1,.,TRBV12-3/TRBV12-4,TGTGCCAGCAGTTTGGAGACATTAACCACTGAAGCTTTCTTT,CASSLETLTTEAFF
medium-sized,TRBJ2-5,.,TRBV7-2,TGTGCCAGCACCTCAAACCGGCAGACCCAGTACTTC,CASTSNRQTQYF
many,TRBJ2-1,TRBD2,TRBV4-1,TGCGCCAGCACACTCCAGGGGGGGACTAGCCGGGTCCTGCATGAGCAGTTCTTC,CASTLQGGTSRVLHEQFF
many,TRBJ2-1,TRBD2,TRBV4-1,TGCGCCAGCAACCAACTAGCGGGGGCCCCCAATGAGCAGTTCTTC,CASNQLAGAPNEQFF
many,TRBJ2-7,TRBD1,TRBV20-1,TGCAGTGCTAGAGATAAGGACAGGGGGAGTCACGAGCAGTACTTC,CSARDKDRGSHEQYF
many,TRBJ1-1,.,TRBV6-2/TRBV6-3,TGTGCCAGCAGCCTAACCGGCAGCATGAACACTGAAGCTTTCTTT,CASSLTGSMNTEAFF
many,TRBJ1-5,TRBD1,TRBV5-1,TGCGCCAGCAGCTTGCCTCGAAGGACAGGGGGGGGTCAGCCCCAGCATTTT,CASSLPRRTGGGQPQHF
many,TRBJ1-2,TRBD1,TRBV30,TGTGCCTGGAGTGTTGGGACAGGGGGCGCCGGCTATGGCTACACCTTC,CAWSVGTGGAGYGYTF
many,TRBJ2-3,TRBD2,TRBV20-1,TGCAGTGCTAAAAACATCGCGGGGGGGCGGGATACGCAGTATTTT,CSAKNIAGGRDTQYF
many,TRBJ2-1,.,TRBV18,TGTGCCAGCTCACAATCTTTAGGTCCCCGGACCTACAATGAGCAGTTCTTC,CASSQSLGPRTYNEQFF
many,TRBJ2-7,TRBD1,TRBV20-1,TGCAGTGCTAGCGATAAAAGACAGGGAACCTACGAGCAGTACTTC,CSASDKRQGTYEQYF
many,TRBJ2-5,TRBD2,TRBV4-3,TGCGCCAGCAGCCAAGACCGGACCGGGGGGGGAGAGACCCAGTACTTC,CASSQDRTGGGETQYF
many,TRBJ2-2,.,TRBV6-5,TGTGCCAGCAGACCTCCAGGGGTTACAGGCGGGGAGCTGTTTTTT,CASRPPGVTGGELFF
.,TRBJ2-7,.,TRBV4-2,TGTGCCAGCAGCCAAGGTCCGGGCCAGGAATCCTACGAGCAGTACTTC,CASSQGPGQESYEQYF
many,TRBJ1-1,.,TRBV12-3/TRBV12-4,TGTGCCAGCAGTCCGGAGGGTCTAATGAACACTGAAGCTTTCTTT,CASSPEGLMNTEAFF
many,TRBJ1-2,.,TRBV29-1,TGCAGCGTTAGGGCCTGGCTGGAGGATCACTATGGCTACACCTTC,CSVRAWLEDHYGYTF
many,TRBJ2-7,.,TRBV27,TGTGCCAGCAGTTTTCCAGGGTCCGGGCAGTACTTC,CASSFPGSGQYF
many,TRBJ1-5,.,TRBV20-1,TGCAGTGCTAGCCTCGGACCGATCAATCAGCCCCAGCATTTT,CSASLGPINQPQHF
many,TRBJ2-2,.,TRBV29-1,TGCAGCGTTGAAGAGGGTACCGGGGAGCTGTTTTTT,CSVEEGTGELFF
many,TRBJ2-2,.,TRBV5-1,TGCGCCAGCAGCTTGCTGGGGATTCAGGACGGGGAGCTGTTTTTT,CASSLLGIQDGELFF
many,TRBJ2-1,.,TRBV2,TGTGCCAGCCCACCCCTCACTAGTACCAATGAGCAGTTCTTC,CASPPLTSTNEQFF
many,TRBJ2-7,.,TRBV7-2,TGTGCCAGCAGCCAACCTGAGCTACCCTACGAGCAGTACTTC,CASSQPELPYEQYF
many,TRBJ1-2,.,TRBV20-1,TGCAGTGCCGTGACAATCCTCCCCTATGGCTACACCTTC,CSAVTILPYGYTF
many,TRBJ1-4,TRBD1,TRBV20-1,TGCAGTACGAGGGACAGGGTTGAAAAACTGTTTTTT,CSTRDRVEKLFF
many,TRBJ2-1,TRBD1,TRBV5-1,TGCGCCAGCAGCCGGGACAGGGCTTACAATGAGCAGTTCTTC,CASSRDRAYNEQFF
many,TRBJ2-4,.,TRBV20-1,TGCAGTGCTAGAGATCCCGGGGCGGATATTCAGTACTTC,CSARDPGADIQYF
many,TRBJ1-1,.,TRBV30,TGTGCCTGGAGCTACCTCTCTATGTGGGGGAATTCTGAAGCTTTCTTT,CAWSYLSMWGNSEAFF
many,TRBJ2-7,.,TRBV7-2,TGTGCCAGCAGCTTACCGGGGAAACCCTACGAGCAGTACTTC,CASSLPGKPYEQYF
many,TRBJ2-2,.,TRBV5-6,TGTGCCAGCAACTACTTCACCATGCTCCTGGACAGGGACTATTCCGGGGAGCTGTTTTTT,CASNYFTMLLDRDYSGELFF
many,TRBJ1-2,TRBD1,TRBV19,TGTGCCAGTAGTTCAACAGGGGGCGATGGCTACACCTTC,CASSSTGGDGYTF
many,TRBJ1-4,.,TRBV20-1,TGCAGTGCTATCCCCACAACTAATGAAAAACTGTTTTTT,CSAIPTTNEKLFF
.,TRBJ2-1,.,TRBV12-3/TRBV12-4,TGTGCCAGCAGTGGGACATACAAAGAGCAGTTCTTC,CASSGTYKEQFF
many,TRBJ1-5,.,TRBV9,TGTGCCAGCAGCGTACGTGGGAATCAGCCCCAGCATTTT,CASSVRGNQPQHF
many,TRBJ1-1,.,TRBV15,TGTGCCACCAGCAGAGATTTCGGTCAGCCACTGAACACTGAAGCTTTCTTT,CATSRDFGQPLNTEAFF
many,TRBJ1-2,TRBD1,TRBV6-5,TGTGCCAGCAGTTACCAGACAGGGGCGGGTATCTATGGCTACACCTTC,CASSYQTGAGIYGYTF